These 3 T cell receptor beta chains share one sample of origin, sequenced in a study of shared clonotypes between healthy human individuals. Data came from immunoSEQ multiplex PCR; TCRdb stores just in-frame clones and leaves some out. The sample lists over 1.4 million clones, more than 95% occurring once. Input material: naive CD4+ T cells sorted from blood. Described subset: CD45RA+ positively selected. The receptors were sampled from a man aged 25-45 years in good health.

The chain employs TRBV12-5 and TRBJ2-5; 9 bases match TRBD1. The V gene's germline CDR1 is LGHNT and CDR2 FRNRAP. V was clipped by 0 bases and J by 2 bases; unmatched bases: 7. The CDR3 length is 17 residues. The CDR3 DNA follows: TGTGCTAGTGGTTTGGTAATCGGGACAGGGTCGCAAGAGACCCAGTACTTC. It codes for CASGLVIGTGSQETQYF.

The rearrangement uses TRBV11-2 and TRBJ2-1; 8 bases are shared with TRBD2. The V gene's germline CDR1 is SGHAT and CDR2 FQNNGV. V was pared by 2 bases and J by 9 bases, with 6 bases of the junction left unmatched. The CDR3 runs 14 residues. The CDR3 region is CASSLSGGRIEQFF. The CDR3 DNA sequence: TGTGCCAGCAGCTTAAGTGGCGGGAGGATTGAGCAGTTCTTC.

The chain combines TRBV4-1 with TRBJ2-7, with a possible D match to TRBD2 (5 bases). V was pared by 1 base and J by 3 bases, with 13 bases between. Germline V gene sequence: CDR1 MGHRA, CDR2 YSYEKL. The CDR3 has 15 residues. CDR3 in amino acids: CASSQVGVRDYEQYF. The CDR3 bases are TGCGCCAGCAGCCAAGTGGGAGTTCGGGACTACGAGCAGTACTTC.